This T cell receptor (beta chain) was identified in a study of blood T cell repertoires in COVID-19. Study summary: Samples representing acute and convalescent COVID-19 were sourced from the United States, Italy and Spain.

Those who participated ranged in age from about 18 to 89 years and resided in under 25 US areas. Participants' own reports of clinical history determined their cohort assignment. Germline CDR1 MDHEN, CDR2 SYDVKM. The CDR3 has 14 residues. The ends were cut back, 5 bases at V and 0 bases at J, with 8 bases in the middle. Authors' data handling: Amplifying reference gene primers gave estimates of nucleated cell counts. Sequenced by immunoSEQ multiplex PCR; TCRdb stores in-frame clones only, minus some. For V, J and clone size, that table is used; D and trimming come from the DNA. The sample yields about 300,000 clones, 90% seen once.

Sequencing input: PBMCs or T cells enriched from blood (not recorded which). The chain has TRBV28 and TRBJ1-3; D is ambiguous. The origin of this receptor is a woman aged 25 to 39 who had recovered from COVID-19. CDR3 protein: CASSPYYSGNTIYF. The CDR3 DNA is TGTGCCAGCAGTCCGTACTACTCTGGAAACACCATATATTTT. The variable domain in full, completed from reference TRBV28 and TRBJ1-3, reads DVKVTQSSRYLVKRTGEKVFLECVQDMDHENMFWYRQDPGLGLRLIYFSYDVKMKEKGDIPEGYSVSREKKERFSLILESASTNQTSMYLCASSPYYSGNTIYFGEGSWLTVV.